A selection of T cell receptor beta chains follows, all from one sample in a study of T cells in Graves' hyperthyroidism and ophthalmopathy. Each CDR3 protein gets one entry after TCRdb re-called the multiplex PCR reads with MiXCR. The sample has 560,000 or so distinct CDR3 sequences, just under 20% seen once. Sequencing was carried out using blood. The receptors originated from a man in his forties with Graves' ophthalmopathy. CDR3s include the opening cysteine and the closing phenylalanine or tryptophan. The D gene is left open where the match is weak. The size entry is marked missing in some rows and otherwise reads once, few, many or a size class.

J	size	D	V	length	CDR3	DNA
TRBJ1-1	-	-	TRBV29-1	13	CSVGGQRYTEAFF	TGCAGCGTGGGGGGGCAACGGTACACTGAAGCTTTCTTT
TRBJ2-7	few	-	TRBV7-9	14	CASSFSEFSNEQYF	TGTGCCAGCAGCTTCAGTGAGTTTAGTAACGAGCAGTACTTC
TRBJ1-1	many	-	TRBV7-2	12	CASSPPPTEAFF	TGTGCCAGTTCCCCCCCGCCAACTGAAGCTTTCTTT
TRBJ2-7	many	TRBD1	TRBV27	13	CASSDRGSYEQYF	TGTGCCAGCAGTGACAGGGGTTCCTACGAGCAGTACTTC
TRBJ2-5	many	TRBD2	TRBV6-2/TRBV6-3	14	CASRAETSLETQYF	TGTGCCAGCAGGGCCGAGACTAGCTTGGAGACCCAGTACTTC
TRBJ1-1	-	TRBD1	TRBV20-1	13	CNAAQGRYTEAFF	TGCAATGCCGCACAGGGGCGATATACTGAAGCTTTCTTT
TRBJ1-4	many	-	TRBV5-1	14	CASSLQGSNEKLFF	TGCGCCAGCAGCTTACAGGGAAGTAATGAAAAACTGTTTTTT
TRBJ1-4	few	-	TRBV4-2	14	CASSQESTNEKLFF	TGTGCCAGCAGCCAAGAATCCACTAATGAAAAACTGTTTTTT
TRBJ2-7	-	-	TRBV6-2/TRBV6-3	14	CASFPRGRRYKQYF	TGTGCCAGCTTCCCCCGGGGGAGAAGATACAAGCAGTACTTC
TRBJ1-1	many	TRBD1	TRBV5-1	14	CASSLPGGYTEAFF	TGCGCCAGCAGCTTACCAGGGGGCTATACTGAAGCTTTCTTT
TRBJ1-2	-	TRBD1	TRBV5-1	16	CASSLGHRGGDYGYTF	TGCGCCAGCAGCTTGGGACACAGGGGCGGGGACTATGGCTACACCTTC
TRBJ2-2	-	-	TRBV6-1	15	CASHPAGINTGELFF	TGTGCCAGCCACCCCGCAGGGATCAACACCGGGGAGCTGTTTTTT
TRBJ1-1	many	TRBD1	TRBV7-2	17	CASSEEGALLMNTEAFF	TGTGCCAGCAGCGAGGAGGGGGCACTCCTCATGAACACTGAAGCTTTCTTT
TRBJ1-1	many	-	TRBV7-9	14	CASSLSYSDTEAFF	TGTGCCAGCAGCTTATCTTACAGTGACACTGAAGCTTTCTTT
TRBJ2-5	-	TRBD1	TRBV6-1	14	CATDRGQIQETQYF	TGTGCCACCGACAGGGGACAGATTCAAGAGACCCAGTACTTC
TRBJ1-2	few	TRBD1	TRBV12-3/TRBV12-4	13	CATTVGQGYGYTF	TGTGCCACCACGGTGGGACAGGGGTATGGCTACACCTTC
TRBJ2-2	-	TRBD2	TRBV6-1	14	CASSTLAGEGELFF	TGTGCCAGCAGTACACTAGCGGGAGAGGGGGAGCTGTTTTTT
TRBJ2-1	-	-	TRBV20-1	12	CSARRRYNEQFF	TGCAGTGCTAGGCGCCGGTACAATGAGCAGTTCTTC
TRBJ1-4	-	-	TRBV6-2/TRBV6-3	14	CASSAQGQREKLFF	TGTGCCAGCAGTGCACAGGGCCAGAGGGAAAAACTGTTTTTT
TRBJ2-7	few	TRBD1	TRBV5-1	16	CASSLDPAGQGDEQYF	TGCGCCAGCAGCTTGGATCCTGCGGGACAGGGGGACGAGCAGTACTTC
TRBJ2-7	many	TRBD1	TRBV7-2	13	CASRGQVPYEQYF	TGTGCCAGCAGGGGACAGGTCCCCTACGAGCAGTACTTC
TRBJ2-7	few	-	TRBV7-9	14	CASRSGSHSYEQYF	TGTGCCAGCAGATCAGGCTCACATTCCTACGAGCAGTACTTC
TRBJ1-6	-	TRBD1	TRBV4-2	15	CASSQTGTGDSPLHF	TGTGCCAGCAGCCAAACCGGGACAGGGGATTCACCCCTCCACTTT
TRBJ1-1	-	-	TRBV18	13	CASSPPGSPSAFF	TGTGCCAGCTCACCACCAGGGAGCCCCAGTGCTTTCTTT
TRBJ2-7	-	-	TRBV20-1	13	CSAAARSSYEQYF	TGCAGTGCTGCGGCCAGAAGCTCCTACGAGCAGTACTTC
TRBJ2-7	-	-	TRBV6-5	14	CASSYQAGLREQYF	TGTGCCAGCAGTTACCAGGCTGGGCTGCGAGAGCAGTACTTT
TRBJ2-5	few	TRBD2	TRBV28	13	CAAGGRAQETQYF	TGTGCCGCGGGGGGCAGGGCCCAAGAGACCCAGTACTTC
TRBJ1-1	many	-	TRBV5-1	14	CASSLSAPLLGAFF	TGCGCCAGCAGCTTATCAGCCCCCCTCCTAGGAGCTTTCTTT
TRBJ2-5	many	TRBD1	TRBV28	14	CASNTGAARETQYF	TGTGCCAGCAACACAGGGGCGGCGCGGGAGACCCAGTACTTC
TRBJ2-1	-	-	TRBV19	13	CASSTRGNNEQFF	TGTGCCAGTAGTACTAGGGGTAACAATGAGCAGTTCTTC
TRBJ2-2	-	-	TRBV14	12	CASNPRAGELFF	TGTGCCAGCAACCCGAGGGCCGGGGAGCTGTTTTTT
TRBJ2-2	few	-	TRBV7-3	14	CASTASANTGELFF	TGTGCCAGTACGGCCTCGGCGAACACCGGGGAGCTGTTTTTT
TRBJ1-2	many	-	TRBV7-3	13	CASSLDSFYGYTF	TGTGCCAGCAGCCTTGACAGCTTTTATGGCTACACCTTC